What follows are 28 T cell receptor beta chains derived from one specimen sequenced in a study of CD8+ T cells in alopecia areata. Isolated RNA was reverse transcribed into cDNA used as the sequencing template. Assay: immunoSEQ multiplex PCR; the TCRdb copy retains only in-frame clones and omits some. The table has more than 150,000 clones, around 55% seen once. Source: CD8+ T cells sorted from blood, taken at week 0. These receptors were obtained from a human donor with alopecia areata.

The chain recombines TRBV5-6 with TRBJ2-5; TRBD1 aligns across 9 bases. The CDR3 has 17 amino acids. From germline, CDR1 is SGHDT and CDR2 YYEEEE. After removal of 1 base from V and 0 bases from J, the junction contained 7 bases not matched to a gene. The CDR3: CASSLTGGQGDQETQYF. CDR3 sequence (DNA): TGTGCCAGCAGCTTGACGGGGGGACAGGGAGACCAAGAGACCCAGTACTTC. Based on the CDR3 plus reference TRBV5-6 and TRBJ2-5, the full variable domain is DAGVTQSPTHLIKTRGQQVTLRCSPKSGHDTVSWYQQALGQGPQFIFQYYEEEERQRGNFPDRFSGHQFPNYSSELNVNALLLGDSALYLCASSLTGGQGDQETQYFGPGTRLLVL.

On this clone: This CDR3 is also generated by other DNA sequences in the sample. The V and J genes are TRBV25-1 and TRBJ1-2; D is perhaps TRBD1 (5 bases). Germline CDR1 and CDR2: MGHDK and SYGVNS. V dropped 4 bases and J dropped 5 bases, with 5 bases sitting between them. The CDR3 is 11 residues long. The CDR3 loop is CASSGGYGYTF. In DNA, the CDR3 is TGTGCCAGCAGTGGGGGGTATGGCTACACCTTC.

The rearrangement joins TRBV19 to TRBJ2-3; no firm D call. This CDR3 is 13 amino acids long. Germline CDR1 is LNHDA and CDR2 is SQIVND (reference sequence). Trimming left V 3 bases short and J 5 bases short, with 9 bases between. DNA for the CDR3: TGTGCCAGTAGTATCATTCCGGGAGATACGCAGTATTTT. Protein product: CASSIIPGDTQYF.

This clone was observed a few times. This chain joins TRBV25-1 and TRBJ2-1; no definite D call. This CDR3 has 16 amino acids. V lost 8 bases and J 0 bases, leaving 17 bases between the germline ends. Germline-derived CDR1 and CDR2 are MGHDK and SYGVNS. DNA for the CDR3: TGTGCCAGCCAAACGGCCGGAACCAGCTCCTACAATGAGCAGTTCTTC. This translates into CASQTAGTSSYNEQFF.

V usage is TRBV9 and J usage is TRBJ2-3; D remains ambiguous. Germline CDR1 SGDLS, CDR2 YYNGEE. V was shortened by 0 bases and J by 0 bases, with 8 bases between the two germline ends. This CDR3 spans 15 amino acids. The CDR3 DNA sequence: TGTGCCAGCAGCGTAGTAGGGTCGAGCACAGATACGCAGTATTTT. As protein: CASSVVGSSTDTQYF. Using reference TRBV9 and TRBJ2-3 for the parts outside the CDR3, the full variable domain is DSGVTQTPKHLITATGQRVTLRCSPRSGDLSVYWYQQSLDQGLQFLIQYYNGEERAKGNILERFSAQQFPDLHSELNLSSLELGDSALYFCASSVVGSSTDTQYFGPGTRLTVL.

CDR3 DNA: TGTGCCAGCAGCTCTCACACCGGGGAGCTGTTTTTT. This encodes CASSSHTGELFF. This sequence joins TRBV7-3 and TRBJ2-2, with unresolved D. The CDR3 covers 12 residues. Trimming left V 4 bases short and J 3 bases short, with 3 bases between. CDR1 and CDR2 from the germline V gene are SGHTA and FQGTGA.

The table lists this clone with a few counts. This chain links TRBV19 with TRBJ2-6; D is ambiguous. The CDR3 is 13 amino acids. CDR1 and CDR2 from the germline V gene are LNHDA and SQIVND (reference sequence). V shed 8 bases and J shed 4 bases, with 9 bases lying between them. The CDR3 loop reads CASGPGGANVLTF. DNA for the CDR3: TGTGCCAGTGGTCCCGGGGGGGCCAACGTCCTGACTTTC.

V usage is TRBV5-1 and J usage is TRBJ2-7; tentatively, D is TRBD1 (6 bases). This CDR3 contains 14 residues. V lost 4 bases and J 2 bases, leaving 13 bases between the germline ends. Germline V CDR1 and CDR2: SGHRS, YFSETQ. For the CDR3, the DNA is TGCGCCAGCAGCATCACCGGGACAACCTACGAGCAGTACTTC. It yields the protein CASSITGTTYEQYF.

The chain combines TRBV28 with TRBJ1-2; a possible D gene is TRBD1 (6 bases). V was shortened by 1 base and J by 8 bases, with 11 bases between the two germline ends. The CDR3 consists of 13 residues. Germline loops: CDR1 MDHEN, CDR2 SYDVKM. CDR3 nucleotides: TGTGCCAGCAGTTTATCACAGGGTAGCGGCTACACCTTC. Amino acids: CASSLSQGSGYTF.

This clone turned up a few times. The CDR3 loop reads CSVEDGTGKSYEQYF. CDR3 DNA sequence: TGCAGCGTTGAAGACGGGACAGGGAAGAGCTACGAGCAGTACTTC. The chain combines TRBV29-1 with TRBJ2-7, with TRBD1 matching over 9 bases. Germline CDR1 and CDR2: SQVTM and ANQGSEA. This CDR3 is built from 15 residues. J lost 3 bases, V lost 0 bases, and 6 bases had no gene match.

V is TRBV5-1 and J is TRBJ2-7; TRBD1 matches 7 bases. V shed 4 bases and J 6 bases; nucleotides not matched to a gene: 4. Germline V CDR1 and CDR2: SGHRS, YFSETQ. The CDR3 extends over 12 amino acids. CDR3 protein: CASSPTGPEQYF. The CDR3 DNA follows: TGCGCCAGCAGCCCGACAGGGCCCGAGCAGTACTTC.

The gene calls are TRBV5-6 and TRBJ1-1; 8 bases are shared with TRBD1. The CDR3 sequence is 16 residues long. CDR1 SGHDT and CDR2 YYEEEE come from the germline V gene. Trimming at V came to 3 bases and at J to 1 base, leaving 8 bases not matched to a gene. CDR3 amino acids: CASSSDPGGGNTEAFF. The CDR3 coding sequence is TGTGCCAGCAGCTCTGACCCAGGGGGCGGGAACACTGAAGCTTTCTTT.

The CDR3: CASSLSRDHYEQYF. CDR3 bases: TGTGCCAGCAGTTTATCCCGGGACCACTACGAGCAGTACTTC. The V gene is TRBV27, the J gene TRBJ2-7; D possibly matches TRBD1 or TRBD2 (5 bases each). Germline CDR1 MNHEY, CDR2 SMNVEV (reference sequence). Trimming cost V 0 bases and J 3 bases, with 9 bases left between them. This CDR3 has 14 residues.

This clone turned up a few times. The DNA for the CDR3 is TGTGCCAGCACGGACAGGGGAAGGACAGATACGCAGTATTTT. Protein sequence: CASTDRGRTDTQYF. The chain recombines TRBV5-6 with TRBJ2-3; 9 bases match TRBD1. The CDR3 extends over 14 amino acids. The V segment lost 6 bases and the J segment 3 bases; nucleotides outside the gene matches: 5. Germline V gene sequence: CDR1 SGHDT, CDR2 YYEEEE.

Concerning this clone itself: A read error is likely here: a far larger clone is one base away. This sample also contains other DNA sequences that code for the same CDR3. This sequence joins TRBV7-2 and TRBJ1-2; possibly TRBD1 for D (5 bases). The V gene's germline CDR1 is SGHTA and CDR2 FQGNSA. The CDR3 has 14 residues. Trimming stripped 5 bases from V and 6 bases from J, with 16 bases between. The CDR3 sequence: CASSQTAGRHGYTF. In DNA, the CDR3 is TGTGCCAGCAGCCAAACGGCAGGGAGGCATGGCTACACCTTC.

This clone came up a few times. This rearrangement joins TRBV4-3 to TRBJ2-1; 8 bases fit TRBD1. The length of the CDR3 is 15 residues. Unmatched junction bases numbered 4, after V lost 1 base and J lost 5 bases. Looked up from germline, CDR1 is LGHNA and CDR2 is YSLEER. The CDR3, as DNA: TGCGCCAGCAGCCAAGCAGGGGGCACCAACAATGAGCAGTTCTTC. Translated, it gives CASSQAGGTNNEQFF.

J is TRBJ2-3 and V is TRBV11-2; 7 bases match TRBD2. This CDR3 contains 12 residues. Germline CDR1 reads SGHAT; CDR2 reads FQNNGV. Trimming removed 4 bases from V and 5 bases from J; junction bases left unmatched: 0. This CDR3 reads CASSSGGDTQYF. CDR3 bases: TGTGCCAGCAGCTCGGGGGGAGATACGCAGTATTTT. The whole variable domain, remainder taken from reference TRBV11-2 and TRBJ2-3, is EAGVAQSPRYKIIEKRQSVAFWCNPISGHATLYWYQQILGQGPKLLIQFQNNGVVDDSQLPKDRFSAERLKGVDSTLKIQPAKLEDSAVYLCASSSGGDTQYFGPGTRLTVL.

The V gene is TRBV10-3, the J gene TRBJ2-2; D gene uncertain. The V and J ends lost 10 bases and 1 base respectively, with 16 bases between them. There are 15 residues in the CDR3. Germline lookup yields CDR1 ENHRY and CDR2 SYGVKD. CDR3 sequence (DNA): TGTGCCACCGCCAGATACGACCAGAACACCGGGGAGCTGTTTTTT. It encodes CATARYDQNTGELFF.

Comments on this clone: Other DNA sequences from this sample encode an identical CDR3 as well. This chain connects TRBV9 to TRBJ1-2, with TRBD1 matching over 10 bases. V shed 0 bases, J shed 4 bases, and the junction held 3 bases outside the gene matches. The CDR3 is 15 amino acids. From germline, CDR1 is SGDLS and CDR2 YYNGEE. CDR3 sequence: CASSVGDRGGYGYTF. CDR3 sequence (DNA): TGTGCCAGCAGCGTAGGGGACAGGGGAGGCTATGGCTACACCTTC.

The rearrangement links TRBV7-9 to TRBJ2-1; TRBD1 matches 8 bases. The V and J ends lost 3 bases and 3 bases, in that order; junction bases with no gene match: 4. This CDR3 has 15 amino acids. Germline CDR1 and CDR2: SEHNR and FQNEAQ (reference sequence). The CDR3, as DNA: TGTGCCAGCAGCTTTGGGACAGGAGACTACAATGAGCAGTTCTTC. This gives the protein CASSFGTGDYNEQFF.

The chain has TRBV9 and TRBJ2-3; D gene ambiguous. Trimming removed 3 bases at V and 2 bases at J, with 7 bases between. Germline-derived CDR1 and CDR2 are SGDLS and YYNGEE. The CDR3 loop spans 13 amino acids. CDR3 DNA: TGTGCCAGCAGCGAACTACTCACAGATACGCAGTATTTT. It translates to CASSELLTDTQYF. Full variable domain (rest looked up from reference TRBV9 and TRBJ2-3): DSGVTQTPKHLITATGQRVTLRCSPRSGDLSVYWYQQSLDQGLQFLIQYYNGEERAKGNILERFSAQQFPDLHSELNLSSLELGDSALYFCASSELLTDTQYFGPGTRLTVL.

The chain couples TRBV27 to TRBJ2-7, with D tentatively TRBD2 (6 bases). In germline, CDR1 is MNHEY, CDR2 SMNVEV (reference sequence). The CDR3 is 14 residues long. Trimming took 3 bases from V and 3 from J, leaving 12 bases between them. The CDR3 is CASSFRSSDYEQYF. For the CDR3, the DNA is TGTGCCAGCAGTTTTCGTTCTAGCGACTACGAGCAGTACTTC.

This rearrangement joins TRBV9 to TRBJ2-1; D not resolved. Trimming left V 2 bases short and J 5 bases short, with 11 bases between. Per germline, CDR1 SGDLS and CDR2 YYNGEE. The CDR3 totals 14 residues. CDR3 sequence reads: CASSVGGGDNEQFF. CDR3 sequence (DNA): TGTGCCAGCAGCGTGGGCGGTGGGGACAATGAGCAGTTCTTC.

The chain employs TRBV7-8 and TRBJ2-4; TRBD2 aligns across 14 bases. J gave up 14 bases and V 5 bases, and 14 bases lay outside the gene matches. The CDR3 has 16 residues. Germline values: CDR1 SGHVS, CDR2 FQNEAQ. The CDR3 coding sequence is TGTGCCAGCAGCCCGTGGACTAGCGGGGGGAGGGGGTTGGAGTACTTC. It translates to CASSPWTSGGRGLEYF.

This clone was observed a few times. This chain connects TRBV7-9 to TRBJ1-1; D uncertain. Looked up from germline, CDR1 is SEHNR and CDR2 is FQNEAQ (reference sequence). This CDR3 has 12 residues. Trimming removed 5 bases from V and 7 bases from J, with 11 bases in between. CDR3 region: CASSEDWDEAFF. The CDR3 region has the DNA TGTGCCAGCAGCGAGGACTGGGATGAAGCTTTCTTT.

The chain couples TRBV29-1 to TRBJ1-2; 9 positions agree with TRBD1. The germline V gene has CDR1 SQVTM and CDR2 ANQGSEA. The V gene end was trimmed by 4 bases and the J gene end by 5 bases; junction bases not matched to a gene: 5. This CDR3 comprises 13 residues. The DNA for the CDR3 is TGCAGCGTTGCCGGGACAGGGTCTTATGGCTACACCTTC. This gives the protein CSVAGTGSYGYTF.

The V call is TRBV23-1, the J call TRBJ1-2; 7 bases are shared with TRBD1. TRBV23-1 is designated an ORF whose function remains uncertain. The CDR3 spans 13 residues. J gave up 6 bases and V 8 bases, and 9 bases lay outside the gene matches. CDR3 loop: CASLHRGSDGYTF. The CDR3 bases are TGCGCCAGCTTACACAGGGGAAGTGATGGCTACACCTTC.

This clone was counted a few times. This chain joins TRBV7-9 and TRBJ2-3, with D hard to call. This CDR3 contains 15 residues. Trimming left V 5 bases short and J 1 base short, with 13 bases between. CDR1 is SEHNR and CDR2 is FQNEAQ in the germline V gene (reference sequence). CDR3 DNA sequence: TGTGCCAGCAGCACGATAGTCGAGGGCACAGATACGCAGTATTTT. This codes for CASSTIVEGTDTQYF. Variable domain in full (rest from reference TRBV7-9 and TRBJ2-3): DTGVSQNPRHKITKRGQNVTFRCDPISEHNRLYWYRQTLGQGPEFLTYFQNEAQLEKSRLLSDRFSAERPKGSFSTLEIQRTEQGDSAMYLCASSTIVEGTDTQYFGPGTRLTVL.